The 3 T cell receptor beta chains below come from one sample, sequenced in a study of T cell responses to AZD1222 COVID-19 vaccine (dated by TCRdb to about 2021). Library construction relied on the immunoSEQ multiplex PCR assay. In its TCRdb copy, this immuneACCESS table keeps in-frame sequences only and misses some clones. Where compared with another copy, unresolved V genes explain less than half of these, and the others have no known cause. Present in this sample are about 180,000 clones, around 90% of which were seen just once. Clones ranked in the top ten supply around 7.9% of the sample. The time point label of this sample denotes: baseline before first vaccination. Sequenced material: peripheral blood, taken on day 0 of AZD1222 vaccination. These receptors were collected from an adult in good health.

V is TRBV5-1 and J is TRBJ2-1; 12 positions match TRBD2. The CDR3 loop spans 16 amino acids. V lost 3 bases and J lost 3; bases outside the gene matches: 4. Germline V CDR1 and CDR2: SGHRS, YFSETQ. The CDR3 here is CASSYTSGGYYNEQFF. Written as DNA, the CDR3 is TGCGCCAGCAGCTATACTAGCGGGGGGTACTACAATGAGCAGTTCTTC.

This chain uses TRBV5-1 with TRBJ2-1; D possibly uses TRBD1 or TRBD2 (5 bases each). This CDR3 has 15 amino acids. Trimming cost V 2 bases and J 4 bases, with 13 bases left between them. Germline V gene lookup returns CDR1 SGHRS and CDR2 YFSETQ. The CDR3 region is CASSFRDRGYNEQFF. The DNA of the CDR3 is TGCGCCAGCAGCTTCCGGGACCGCGGGTACAATGAGCAGTTCTTC.

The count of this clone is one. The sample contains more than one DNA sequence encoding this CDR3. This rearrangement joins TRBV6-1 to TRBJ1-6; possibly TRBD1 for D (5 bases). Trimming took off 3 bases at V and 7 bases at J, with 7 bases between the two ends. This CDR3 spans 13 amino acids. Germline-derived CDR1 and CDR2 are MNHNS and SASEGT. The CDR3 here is CASSDRDNSPLHF. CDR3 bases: TGTGCCAGCAGTGACCGGGACAATTCACCCCTCCACTTT.